Presented here are 6 T cell receptor beta chains from one specimen sequenced in a study of long-term antiretroviral therapy in people with HIV. The authors ran the immunoSEQ assay, v3.0, at survey level. The table came from immunoSEQ multiplex PCR; TCRdb's copy has only in-frame clones and leaves some out. The sample lists roughly 15,000 clones; about nine tenths were seen once. Sequencing used unsorted PBMCs, obtained 0.6 years after starting antiretroviral therapy. Every receptor here comes from a middle-aged woman with HIV.

The chain employs TRBV4-3 and TRBJ2-1; D is ambiguous. The V end lost 0 bases, the J end lost 0 bases, and 9 bases lay between the germline ends. The CDR3 covers 16 residues. Germline V gene sequence: CDR1 LGHNA, CDR2 YSLEER. The CDR3 loop is CASSQDRVSSYNEQFF. The CDR3 nucleotides read TGCGCCAGCAGCCAAGATCGAGTTAGCTCCTACAATGAGCAGTTCTTC.

The chain combines TRBV4-2 with TRBJ1-5, with TRBD1 matching 8 bases. V was clipped by 4 bases and J by 2 bases; unmatched bases: 7. Germline CDR1 and CDR2: LGHNA and YNFKEQ. This CDR3 region has 16 residues. CDR3 sequence reads: CASSLSQGAGNQPQHF. The CDR3 nucleotides read TGTGCCAGCAGCCTCTCTCAGGGGGCTGGCAATCAGCCCCAGCATTTT.

This chain joins TRBV7-2 and TRBJ1-5; 11 bases are shared with TRBD1. This CDR3 comprises 19 residues. Germline V gives CDR1 SGHTA, CDR2 FQGNSA. J lost 0 bases, V lost 1 base, and 8 bases had no gene match. The CDR3 reads CASSLGRTGGEYSNQPQHF. DNA of the CDR3: TGTGCCAGCAGCTTAGGCCGGACAGGGGGCGAGTATAGCAATCAGCCCCAGCATTTT.

CDR3 in amino acids: CASSSSGYNSPLHF. The CDR3 bases are TGTGCCAGCAGCTCTAGTGGCTATAATTCACCCCTCCACTTT. V and J are TRBV11-2 and TRBJ1-6; no definite D call. CDR1 is SGHAT and CDR2 is FQNNGV in the germline V gene. Trimming cost V 4 bases and J 3 bases, with 7 bases left between them. This CDR3 is built from 14 residues.

The rearrangement uses TRBV9 and TRBJ1-5, with a tentative D call TRBD1 (6 bases). The CDR3 is made up of 15 amino acids. Trimming pared 3 bases from V and 6 bases from J, leaving 16 bases between. CDR1 and CDR2 (germline): SGDLS, YYNGEE. CDR3 loop: CASSATGTQVQPQHF. The CDR3 nucleotides read TGTGCCAGCAGCGCCACAGGGACCCAAGTTCAGCCCCAGCATTTT. Variable domain in full (rest from reference TRBV9 and TRBJ1-5): DSGVTQTPKHLITATGQRVTLRCSPRSGDLSVYWYQQSLDQGLQFLIQYYNGEERAKGNILERFSAQQFPDLHSELNLSSLELGDSALYFCASSATGTQVQPQHFGDGTRLSIL.

CDR3 DNA sequence: TGCGCCCGACGGGACCCTCCAAAGAACATTCAGTACTTC. Protein sequence: CARRDPPKNIQYF. The chain joins TRBV23-1 to TRBJ2-4; D assignment may be TRBD1 or TRBD2 (5 bases each). TRBV23-1 is an ORF; its function is uncertain. V was cut by 11 bases and J by 7 bases, with 18 bases left in between. This CDR3 comprises 13 residues.